These 24 T cell receptor beta chains originate from one sample sequenced in a study of blood T cell repertoires in COVID-19. Only in-frame clones appear in the TCRdb table, and some are missing; sequencing was by immunoSEQ multiplex PCR. The sample lists around 23,000 clones; about 88% were seen once. The sequenced sample was peripheral blood. The receptors shown here come from a human donor with acute or convalescent COVID-19. The donor label of this sample is uncertain.

The chain employs TRBV7-2 and TRBJ1-5; D call uncertain. Trimming pared 5 bases from V and 5 bases from J, leaving 10 bases between. This CDR3 contains 13 residues. Germline loops: CDR1 SGHTA, CDR2 FQGNSA. The CDR3 coding sequence is TGTGCCAGCAGCCCGACCGGGGATCAGCCCCAGCATTTT. Protein: CASSPTGDQPQHF.

This chain connects TRBV2 to TRBJ2-3; 11 nucleotides match TRBD2. Germline-derived CDR1 and CDR2 are SNHLY and FYNNEI. This CDR3 region has 14 residues. V lost 6 bases and J lost 5; bases outside the gene matches: 4. In DNA, the CDR3 is TGTGCCAGCAGCGGACTAGCGGGTCAAGATACGCAGTATTTT. Translating it yields CASSGLAGQDTQYF.

The sample holds one count of this clone. V and J are TRBV7-9 and TRBJ2-5; D not resolved. CDR3 length equals 14 residues. Germline values: CDR1 SEHNR, CDR2 FQNEAQ (reference sequence). Trimming took 0 bases from V and 2 from J, leaving 7 bases between them. The DNA for the CDR3 is TGTGCCAGCAGCTTAGCTAGGCGGCAAGAGACCCAGTACTTC. Translation: CASSLARRQETQYF.

This clone was seen a single time. CDR3 DNA sequence: TGTGCCAGCAGTGTGGACAGACCCTATGGCTACACCTTC. As protein: CASSVDRPYGYTF. The chain carries TRBV2 and TRBJ1-2; a weak D match, TRBD1 (6 bases). Looked up from germline, CDR1 is SNHLY and CDR2 is FYNNEI. The ends were cut back, 4 bases at V and 4 bases at J, with 10 bases in the middle. The CDR3 runs to 13 residues.

This clone was counted a single time. V and J are TRBV6-4 and TRBJ2-1, with 9 bases identical to TRBD2. V shed 2 bases, J shed 5 bases, and the junction held 4 bases outside the gene matches. The germline gives CDR1 MRHNA, CDR2 SNTAGT. This CDR3 is built from 15 residues. The CDR3 loop reads CASSDGGGVDNEQFF. CDR3 sequence (DNA): TGTGCCAGCAGTGACGGCGGGGGGGTGGACAATGAGCAGTTCTTC.

This rearrangement joins TRBV6-5 to TRBJ2-1; 9 positions agree with TRBD2. Germline V gene sequence: CDR1 MNHEY, CDR2 SVGAGI. Trimming removed 6 bases from V and 7 bases from J; junction bases left unmatched: 7. The CDR3 loop spans 14 amino acids. The CDR3 DNA is TGTGCCAGCAGGGGCGGGAGGGCCAGGAATGAGCAGTTCTTC. This translates into CASRGGRARNEQFF.

The chain employs TRBV7-8 and TRBJ1-6; TRBD1 aligns across 8 bases. Trimming removed 4 bases from V and 3 bases from J; junction bases left unmatched: 5. Germline V CDR1 and CDR2: SGHVS, FQNEAQ. CDR3 size: 16 residues. The CDR3: CASSSTGAGYNSPLHF. CDR3 bases: TGTGCCAGCAGCTCGACAGGGGCGGGCTATAATTCACCCCTCCACTTT.

This clone has just one count. This chain connects TRBV7-3 to TRBJ2-1; 8 nucleotides line up with TRBD2. V dropped 5 bases and J dropped 6; count of bases not matched to a gene: 6. The CDR3 covers 14 residues. The germline CDR1 and CDR2 sequences are SGHTA and FQGTGA. The CDR3 here is CASSPGTSLNEQFF. CDR3 DNA sequence: TGTGCCAGCAGCCCCGGGACTAGTCTCAATGAGCAGTTCTTC.

The chain uses TRBV5-1 and TRBJ2-7; D may be TRBD2 (6 bases). Trimming took off 1 base at V and 3 bases at J, with 14 bases between the two ends. Per germline, CDR1 SGHRS and CDR2 YFSETQ. The CDR3 covers 15 residues. The CDR3 loop is CASSLTPGVNYEQYF. The CDR3 DNA reads as TGCGCCAGCAGCTTGACCCCGGGAGTCAACTACGAGCAGTACTTC.

This rearrangement joins TRBV5-1 to TRBJ1-5; D may be TRBD1 (5 bases). CDR1 is SGHRS and CDR2 is YFSETQ in the germline V gene. The CDR3 is 13 residues long. V was clipped by 0 bases and J by 6 bases, with 7 bases between them. CDR3 sequence reads: CASSLGGLQPQHF. The CDR3 bases are TGCGCCAGCAGCTTGGGGGGCCTTCAGCCCCAGCATTTT.

CDR3 amino acids: CASNPSRDRGGLSEKLFF. As DNA, the CDR3 is TGTGCCAGTAATCCTAGCCGGGACAGGGGTGGTCTAAGCGAAAAACTGTTTTTT. The chain joins TRBV19 to TRBJ1-4; 10 bases align to TRBD1. J was trimmed by 8 bases and V by 7 bases; bases with no gene match: 19. The CDR3 runs to 18 residues. Germline values: CDR1 LNHDA, CDR2 SQIVND (reference sequence).

The rearrangement links TRBV14 to TRBJ2-7; D is perhaps TRBD1 (5 bases). CDR3 size: 14 residues. Germline V gives CDR1 SGHDN, CDR2 FVKESK. Deletions cut 0 bases from V and 5 bases from J, with 11 bases between. The CDR3 nucleotides are TGTGCCAGCAGCCAAGACAGGGCAATCCACGAGCAGTACTTC. Translated, it gives CASSQDRAIHEQYF.

The chain combines TRBV7-9 with TRBJ2-7; 9 nucleotides align to TRBD1. Losses at the gene ends were 4 bases for V and 3 bases for J; bases not matched to a gene: 7. CDR1 is SEHNR and CDR2 is FQNEAQ in the germline V gene (reference sequence). CDR3 size: 15 residues. This CDR3 reads CASSSGGQGHYEQYF. CDR3 bases: TGTGCCAGCAGCTCGGGGGGACAGGGACACTACGAGCAGTACTTC. The full variable domain, its missing parts supplied by reference TRBV7-9 and TRBJ2-7, is DTGVSQNPRHKITKRGQNVTFRCDPISEHNRLYWYRQTLGQGPEFLTYFQNEAQLEKSRLLSDRFSAERPKGSFSTLEIQRTEQGDSAMYLCASSSGGQGHYEQYFGPGTRLTVT.

This clone was detected a few times. The J gene is TRBJ1-3, the V gene TRBV11-2; perhaps TRBD1 as D (6 bases). The germline V and J ends were trimmed by 3 bases and 5 bases, with 14 bases remaining between them. The germline V gene has CDR1 SGHAT and CDR2 FQNNGV. The CDR3 is 15 residues long. CDR3 nucleotides: TGTGCCAGCAGCTTCCACAGGGCAAATAGAAACACCATATATTTT. As protein: CASSFHRANRNTIYF.

The chain carries TRBV5-1 and TRBJ2-5; 11 bases align to TRBD1. In germline, CDR1 is SGHRS, CDR2 YFSETQ. Trimming took 4 bases from V and 5 from J; bases not matched to a gene: 13. This CDR3 has 17 amino acids. The CDR3 region is CASSPKIAGTGGETQYF. The CDR3 nucleotides read TGCGCCAGCAGCCCGAAGATTGCCGGGACAGGGGGGGAGACCCAGTACTTC.

The chain uses TRBV7-8 and TRBJ2-5, with 9 positions matching TRBD1. This CDR3 has 16 amino acids. The V and J ends lost 5 bases and 4 bases, in that order; junction bases with no gene match: 11. The germline V gene encodes CDR1 SGHVS and CDR2 FQNEAQ. The CDR3 here is CASSIPGQGFGETQYF. Written as DNA, the CDR3 is TGTGCCAGCAGCATACCGGGACAGGGTTTCGGAGAGACCCAGTACTTC. The full variable domain, rest sourced from reference TRBV7-8 and TRBJ2-5, is GAGVSQSPRYKVAKRGQDVALRCDPISGHVSLFWYQQALGQGPEFLTYFQNEAQLDKSGLPSDRFFAERPEGSVSTLKIQRTQQEDSAVYLCASSIPGQGFGETQYFGPGTRLLVL.

A single count supports this clone. This chain joins TRBV4-1 and TRBJ2-7; D call uncertain. V dropped 3 bases and J dropped 2 bases, with 11 bases sitting between them. Germline V CDR1 and CDR2: MGHRA, YSYEKL. The length of the CDR3 is 14 residues. CDR3 protein: CASSQTYSPYEQYF. The DNA for the CDR3 is TGCGCCAGCAGCCAGACGTACAGCCCCTACGAGCAGTACTTC.

The V call is TRBV5-1, the J call TRBJ2-1; 7 bases fit TRBD2. Germline V lookup: CDR1 SGHRS, CDR2 YFSETQ. There are 16 residues in the CDR3. With V trimmed by 1 base and J by 0 bases, 4 bases remained unmatched. CDR3 region: CASSLYGGSSYNEQFF. The DNA for the CDR3 is TGCGCCAGCAGCTTGTACGGGGGGAGCTCCTACAATGAGCAGTTCTTC.

The chain links TRBV27 to TRBJ2-7, with 9 bases that match TRBD2. This CDR3 has 14 residues. Germline trimming cut 5 bases from V and 3 bases from J; bases unmatched to any gene: 5. In germline, CDR1 is MNHEY, CDR2 SMNVEV (reference sequence). As DNA, the CDR3 is TGTGCCAGCAGTGTGACTAGCGGCAACTACGAGCAGTACTTC. This sequence encodes CASSVTSGNYEQYF.

V and J are TRBV3-1 (or the pseudogene TRBV3-2) and TRBJ1-3, with a weak D call TRBD1 (5 bases). The CDR3 totals 16 residues. Germline-derived CDR1 and CDR2 are LGHDT and YNNKEL (reference sequence). Trimming stripped 4 bases from V and 1 base from J, with 14 bases between. The CDR3 sequence is CASSLPRGGSGNTIYF. In nucleotides, the CDR3 is TGTGCCAGCAGCCTACCCCGGGGGGGGTCTGGAAACACCATATATTTT.

This clone was counted once. The chain links TRBV10-3 to TRBJ1-5; a possible D gene is TRBD1 (6 bases). This CDR3 contains 12 residues. V was cut by 10 bases and J by 3 bases, with 10 bases left in between. CDR1 ENHRY and CDR2 SYGVKD come from the germline V gene. For the CDR3, the DNA is TGTGCCAGTGGACAGAACAATCAGCCCCAGCATTTT. The encoded protein is CASGQNNQPQHF.

As for this clone: Relative to the germline gene, one junction end is altered; a read error may explain this. The chain recombines TRBV29-1 with TRBJ2-2; D possibly corresponds to TRBD2 (5 bases). Per the germline V gene, CDR1 is SQVTM and CDR2 is ANQGSEA. The CDR3 runs to 11 residues. CDR3 in amino acids: CSVESSVEAGF. CDR3 in DNA: TGCAGCGTTGAATCGAGCGTTGAGGCGGGTTTT.

The chain employs TRBV12-3 or TRBV12-4 and TRBJ1-1; TRBD1 is a possible D gene (5 bases). The V end lost 3 bases, the J end lost 3 bases, and 8 bases lay between the germline ends. The CDR3 is 13 amino acids. DNA of the CDR3: TGTGCCAGCAGTTTTGGGGGGGACACTGAAGCTTTCTTT. Translating it yields CASSFGGDTEAFF.

The rearrangement joins TRBV30 to TRBJ2-1, with a tentative D call TRBD2 (5 bases). Looked up from germline, CDR1 is GTSNPN and CDR2 is SVGIG (reference sequence). The CDR3 length is 11 residues. The CDR3 DNA follows: TGTGCAAAGGAGGCCTTCAATGAGCAGTTCTTC. Its translation: CAKEAFNEQFF.